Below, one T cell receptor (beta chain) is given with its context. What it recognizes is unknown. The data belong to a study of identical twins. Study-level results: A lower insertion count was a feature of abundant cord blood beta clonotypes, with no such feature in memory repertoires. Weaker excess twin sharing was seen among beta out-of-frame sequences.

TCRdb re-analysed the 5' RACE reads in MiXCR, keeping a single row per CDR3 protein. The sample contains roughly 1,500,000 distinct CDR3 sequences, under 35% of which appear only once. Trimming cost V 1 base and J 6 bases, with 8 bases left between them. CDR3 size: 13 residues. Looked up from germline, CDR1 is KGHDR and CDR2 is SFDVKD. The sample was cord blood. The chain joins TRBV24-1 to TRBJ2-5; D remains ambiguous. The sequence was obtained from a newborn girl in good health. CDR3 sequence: CATSDFRSQTQYF. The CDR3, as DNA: TGTGCCACCAGTGATTTCAGGAGTCAGACCCAGTACTTC.